These T cell receptor beta chains were read from a single sample in a study of CD4+ T cells in melanoma. TCRdb keeps only in-frame clones here, not all; method: immunoSEQ multiplex PCR. In the table there are approximately 6,600 clones, approximately 70% of which are singletons. What was sequenced was cells from a culture (not recorded whether cultured in vitro). Receptors were obtained from a human donor with melanoma. The CDR3 runs from the conserved cysteine through the conserved F or W. Fields, in order: D gene, clone size, V gene, J gene, CDR3 protein, CDR3 DNA. A D gene is named only where the DNA matches it firmly. Clone size is shown for a subset of rows, as once, few, many or a class of expanded clone.

>NA|NA|TRBV7-2|TRBJ2-7
CASSLGGRSYEQYF
TGTGCCAGCAGCTTAGGGGGGCGCTCCTACGAGCAGTACTTC
>NA|few|TRBV27|TRBJ1-2
CASSSGWANYGYTF
TGTGCCAGCAGTTCGGGGTGGGCTAACTATGGCTACACCTTC
>NA|NA|TRBV7-8|TRBJ2-5
CASSDGGETQYF
TGTGCCAGCAGCGACGGGGGCGAGACCCAGTACTTC
>NA|NA|TRBV7-8|TRBJ1-1
CASSRGLMNTEAFF
TGTGCCAGCAGCCGAGGGCTAATGAACACTGAAGCTTTCTTT
>NA|NA|TRBV6-1|TRBJ1-1
CASSEHRGGYTEAFF
TGTGCCAGCAGTGAGCACCGTGGGGGATACACTGAAGCTTTCTTT
>NA|NA|TRBV2|TRBJ1-2
CASSEGEGDRGYGYTF
TGTGCCAGCAGTGAAGGAGAGGGGGATCGTGGCTATGGCTACACCTTC
>NA|NA|TRBV3-1/TRBV3-2|TRBJ1-1
CASSQDRWTTAEAFF
TGTGCCAGCAGCCAAGATAGGTGGACAACAGCTGAAGCTTTCTTT
>NA|NA|TRBV7-2|TRBJ2-1
CASSLDESSYNEQFF
TGTGCCAGCAGCTTAGACGAAAGCTCCTACAATGAGCAGTTCTTC
>TRBD1|NA|TRBV28|TRBJ1-2
CASSSGQLYGYTF
TGTGCCAGCAGTTCGGGACAGTTGTATGGCTACACCTTC
>TRBD1|medium-sized|TRBV28|TRBJ1-1
CASSFAGGGGAFF
TGTGCCAGCAGTTTCGCAGGGGGCGGTGGAGCTTTCTTT
>NA|NA|TRBV6-5|TRBJ1-6
CASSYNGPTNSPLHF
TGTGCCAGCAGTTACAACGGACCCACTAATTCACCCCTCCACTTT
>NA|NA|TRBV4-1|TRBJ2-2
CASSQDWKVQSTGELFF
TGCGCCAGCAGCCAAGATTGGAAAGTTCAGAGCACCGGGGAGCTGTTTTTT
>TRBD1|NA|TRBV9|TRBJ2-1
CASSVEAGGASYNEQFF
TGTGCCAGCAGCGTAGAGGCAGGGGGCGCGTCCTACAATGAGCAGTTCTTC
>NA|NA|TRBV7-3|TRBJ2-3
CASSLSLGGGSDTQYF
TGTGCCAGCAGCTTAAGTCTTGGGGGCGGCTCAGATACGCAGTATTTT
>NA|once|TRBV5-8|TRBJ2-2
CASSLALPSGGELFF
TGTGCCAGCAGCTTGGCACTTCCCTCCGGCGGGGAGCTGTTTTTT
>NA|NA|TRBV6-2/TRBV6-3|TRBJ2-5
CASSFRGWGGETQYF
TGTGCCAGCAGTTTTCGTGGGTGGGGTGGAGAGACCCAGTACTTC
>NA|NA|TRBV15|TRBJ1-6
CATSRANSPLHF
TGTGCCACCAGCAGAGCTAATTCACCCCTCCACTTT
>NA|NA|TRBV27|TRBJ2-1
CASIAGDEQFF
TGTGCCAGCATAGCAGGGGATGAGCAGTTCTTC
>NA|NA|TRBV7-3|TRBJ2-2
CASSSTPANTGELFF
TGTGCCAGCAGCTCCACACCTGCGAACACCGGGGAGCTGTTTTTT
>NA|NA|TRBV29-1|TRBJ1-2
CSVTVNYGYTF
TGCAGCGTGACGGTGAACTATGGCTACACCTTC
>NA|medium-sized|TRBV4-2|TRBJ1-3
CASSQVASRQVHSGNTIYF
TGTGCCAGCAGCCAAGTGGCCAGCAGACAGGTTCACTCTGGAAACACCATATATTTT
>NA|NA|TRBV21-1|TRBJ2-7
CASSKGGAGRQGTHEQYF
TGTGCCAGCAGCAAAGGGGGGGCCGGCAGGCAGGGAACCCACGAGCAGTACTTC
>NA|NA|TRBV19|TRBJ2-7
CASSIDPLRGSYEQYF
TGTGCCAGTAGTATAGATCCCCTCCGGGGGTCCTACGAGCAGTACTTC
>NA|NA|TRBV5-1|TRBJ2-7
CASSLLAATYEQYF
TGCGCCAGCAGCTTGTTAGCGGCTACCTACGAGCAGTACTTC
>NA|NA|TRBV7-9|TRBJ2-7
CASSLIGPSYEQYF
TGTGCCAGCAGCTTAATAGGGCCATCCTACGAGCAGTACTTC
>NA|few|TRBV28|TRBJ2-3
CASSGGTADTQYF
TGTGCCAGCAGTGGGGGGACAGCAGATACGCAGTATTTT
>NA|NA|TRBV19|TRBJ1-1
CASSRTVNTEAFF
TGTGCCAGTAGCAGGACAGTGAACACTGAAGCTTTCTTT
>NA|medium-sized|TRBV29-1|TRBJ1-2
CSVVLTGLDYGYTF
TGCAGCGTTGTCTTAACAGGGTTGGACTATGGCTACACCTTC
>NA|NA|TRBV7-9|TRBJ1-4
CASSSRGGQEKLFF
TGTGCCAGCAGCTCCAGGGGCGGGCAGGAAAAACTGTTTTTT
>NA|NA|TRBV7-3|TRBJ2-3
CASSLKLRDTQYF
TGTGCCAGCAGCTTAAAACTTAGAGATACGCAGTATTTT
>TRBD1|NA|TRBV7-6|TRBJ2-2
CASSRDRGTGELFF
TGTGCCAGCAGCCGGGACAGGGGGACCGGGGAGCTGTTTTTT
>NA|NA|TRBV13|TRBJ1-3
CASSFQGSGNTIYF
TGTGCCAGCAGCTTCCAGGGGAGTGGAAACACCATATATTTT
>NA|few|TRBV4-1|TRBJ1-4
CASSQVRQPATNEKLFF
TGCGCCAGCAGCCAAGTCCGCCAGCCTGCAACTAATGAAAAACTGTTTTTT
>TRBD1|NA|TRBV3-1/TRBV3-2|TRBJ2-7
CASSQVRTGTEQYF
TGTGCCAGCAGCCAAGTTCGGACAGGGACCGAGCAGTACTTC
>NA|NA|TRBV7-2|TRBJ1-2
CASSPRNYGYTF
TGTGCCAGCAGCCCCCGGAACTATGGCTACACCTTC
>NA|NA|TRBV19|TRBJ2-2
CASKRQGRTGELFF
TGTGCCAGTAAGCGGCAGGGACGGACCGGGGAGCTGTTTTTT
>NA|medium-sized|TRBV7-6|TRBJ1-1
CASSSDTNTEAFF
TGTGCCAGCAGCTCGGACACGAACACTGAAGCTTTCTTT
>TRBD1|NA|TRBV18|TRBJ1-2
CASSFQGASGYTF
TGTGCCAGCTCATTCCAGGGGGCCAGTGGCTACACCTTC
>NA|NA|TRBV19|TRBJ2-2
CASRIQGLGTGELFF
TGTGCCAGTAGGATACAGGGCCTGGGAACCGGGGAGCTGTTTTTT
>NA|NA|TRBV3-1/TRBV3-2|TRBJ2-1
CASSQDRGRNNEQFF
TGTGCCAGCAGCCAAGATCGTGGCAGAAACAATGAGCAGTTCTTC
>NA|NA|TRBV27|TRBJ1-2
CASSLTVRDGANYGYTF
TGTGCCAGCAGTTTAACCGTCCGGGACGGAGCTAACTATGGCTACACCTTC
>TRBD1|NA|TRBV9|TRBJ1-1
CASSVAYRGTEAFF
TGTGCCAGCAGCGTAGCTTACAGGGGGACTGAAGCTTTCTTT
>NA|medium-sized|TRBV28|TRBJ1-6
CASSLWRANSPLHF
TGTGCCAGCAGTTTGTGGCGGGCTAATTCACCCCTCCACTTT
>TRBD1|NA|TRBV11-2|TRBJ2-7
CASSLTGAEQYF
TGTGCCAGCAGCCTCACAGGGGCCGAGCAGTACTTC
>TRBD1|medium-sized|TRBV2|TRBJ2-7
CASSPSGQGDYEQYF
TGTGCCAGCAGTCCATCCGGACAGGGGGATTACGAGCAGTACTTC
>NA|NA|TRBV19|TRBJ2-2
CATADTNTGELFF
TGTGCCACAGCCGATACGAACACCGGGGAGCTGTTTTTT
>NA|NA|TRBV5-1|TRBJ2-2
CASSWRGPDTGELFF
TGCGCCAGCAGCTGGAGGGGTCCTGACACCGGGGAGCTGTTTTTT
>NA|few|TRBV7-2|TRBJ1-5
CASSDGFYQPQHF
TGTGCCAGCAGCGACGGTTTTTATCAGCCCCAGCATTTT
>NA|NA|TRBV28|TRBJ1-5
CASSPPRGQPQHF
TGTGCCAGCAGTCCGCCGCGGGGGCAGCCCCAGCATTTT
>NA|large|TRBV6-1|TRBJ1-5
CASSEGYSNQPQHF
TGTGCCAGCAGTGAAGGCTATAGCAATCAGCCCCAGCATTTT
>NA|NA|TRBV5-4|TRBJ1-6
CASSSLRDTTSPLHF
TGTGCCAGCAGCTCACTCCGGGACACCACATCACCCCTCCACTTT